One and the same sample provided the 30 T cell receptor beta chains below, sequenced in a study of blood T cell repertoires in COVID-19. Only in-frame clones appear in the TCRdb table, and some are missing; sequencing was by immunoSEQ multiplex PCR. The sample lists roughly 110,000 clones; about 90% were seen once. Sequencing used peripheral blood. The receptors were sampled from a woman in her 30s with acute or convalescent COVID-19.

The chain couples TRBV5-1 to TRBJ1-5; D perhaps matches TRBD1 (5 bases). Trimming pared 1 base from V and 0 bases from J, leaving 8 bases between. The CDR3 is 15 amino acids. Germline-derived CDR1 and CDR2 are SGHRS and YFSETQ. CDR3 protein: CASSLTGYSNQPQHF. The CDR3, as DNA: TGCGCCAGCAGCTTGACAGGTTATAGCAATCAGCCCCAGCATTTT.

The rearrangement joins TRBV6-2 or TRBV6-3 to TRBJ1-5, with a weak D call TRBD1 (6 bases). The CDR3 spans 15 residues. Germline CDR1 and CDR2: MNHEY and SVGEGT. V lost 6 bases, J lost 2 bases, and 14 bases lay in between. The CDR3 DNA reads as TGTGCCAGCAGCCCTCGGGGGGGGCGCAATCAGCCCCAGCATTTT. It yields the protein CASSPRGGRNQPQHF.

The chain couples TRBV27 to TRBJ2-7; no clear D gene. The CDR3 is 13 amino acids. Trimming cost V 5 bases and J 0 bases, with 8 bases left between them. The germline V gene has CDR1 MNHEY and CDR2 SMNVEV (reference sequence). The CDR3, as DNA: TGTGCCAGCAGTACCACAACCTCCTACGAGCAGTACTTC. Its protein product is CASSTTTSYEQYF.

This sequence joins TRBV28 and TRBJ2-3; 10 nucleotides agree with TRBD1. With 6 bases clipped from V and 5 bases from J, the junction kept 11 bases outside the gene matches. The CDR3 spans 16 residues. The V gene's germline CDR1 is MDHEN and CDR2 SYDVKM. The CDR3 DNA sequence: TGTGCCAGCAGCTCCATAGGACAGGGGGTAGTAGATACGCAGTATTTT. Amino acids: CASSSIGQGVVDTQYF.

This clone was recorded only once. The V call is TRBV5-6, the J call TRBJ2-1; D may be TRBD1 (6 bases). Germline loops: CDR1 SGHDT, CDR2 YYEEEE. V was cut by 3 bases and J by 8 bases, with 12 bases left in between. CDR3 size: 13 residues. CDR3 sequence reads: CASSYTGFHEQFF. The CDR3 DNA is TGTGCCAGCAGCTACACAGGGTTTCATGAGCAGTTCTTC.

This chain connects TRBV15 to TRBJ1-2; 8 bases match TRBD1. Trimming cost V 1 base and J 7 bases; bases outside gene matches: 5. This CDR3 contains 14 residues. Germline V gene sequence: CDR1 LNHNV, CDR2 YYDKDF (reference sequence). CDR3 amino acids: CATSRVQTGAGYTF. The DNA for the CDR3 is TGTGCCACCAGCAGAGTGCAGACAGGGGCTGGCTACACCTTC.

The chain couples TRBV10-2 to TRBJ2-1; 15 nucleotides align to TRBD2. V gave up 1 base and J gave up 7 bases; unmatched junction bases: 8. CDR3 length equals 18 residues. Per the germline V gene, CDR1 is WSHSY and CDR2 is SAAADI. In nucleotides, the CDR3 is TGCGCCAGCAGTGAGTTCCTACTTGGACTAGCGGGGGGGAATGAGCAGTTCTTC. This codes for CASSEFLLGLAGGNEQFF.

The J gene is TRBJ2-5, the V gene TRBV12-5; D is unclear. The germline V gene encodes CDR1 LGHNT and CDR2 FRNRAP. V shed 5 bases and J shed 5 bases, with 18 bases lying between them. CDR3 length equals 15 residues. In DNA form, the CDR3 reads TGTGCTAGTGGTCACCTTGAGGCCTCCGGGGAGACCCAGTACTTC. Its translation: CASGHLEASGETQYF.

V is TRBV10-3 and J is TRBJ1-2; the match to TRBD1 covers 7 bases. This CDR3 contains 14 residues. The J segment lost 2 bases and the V segment lost 5 bases, leaving 5 bases of the junction unmatched. Looked up from germline, CDR1 is ENHRY and CDR2 is SYGVKD. CDR3 sequence: CAISKDRQNYGYTF. CDR3 nucleotides: TGTGCCATCAGTAAGGACAGGCAGAACTATGGCTACACCTTC.

The rearrangement uses TRBV11-2 and TRBJ2-2; 10 bases align to TRBD1. CDR3 length: 14 residues. V trimming: 5 bases; J trimming: 4 bases; junction bases outside the gene matches: 1. The germline V gene encodes CDR1 SGHAT and CDR2 FQNNGV. The CDR3 loop reads CASSGDRGTGELFF. As DNA, the CDR3 is TGTGCCAGCAGCGGGGACAGGGGCACCGGGGAGCTGTTTTTT.

This clone has only one observation. This chain connects TRBV28 to TRBJ1-3, with a possible D match to TRBD1 (5 bases). Trimming took 2 bases from V and 4 from J, leaving 27 bases between them. In germline, CDR1 is MDHEN, CDR2 SYDVKM. The length of the CDR3 is 20 residues. CDR3 nucleotides: TGTGCCAGCAGTTTACGGGACCTGATAGCCGTCGGGGACTCGGGAAACACCATATATTTT. Its protein is CASSLRDLIAVGDSGNTIYF. The entire variable domain, with the rest obtained from reference TRBV28 and TRBJ1-3, is as follows: DVKVTQSSRYLVKRTGEKVFLECVQDMDHENMFWYRQDPGLGLRLIYFSYDVKMKEKGDIPEGYSVSREKKERFSLILESASTNQTSMYLCASSLRDLIAVGDSGNTIYFGEGSWLTVV.

The gene calls are TRBV4-3 and TRBJ1-2; TRBD1 matches 9 bases. This CDR3 spans 15 amino acids. V was clipped by 1 base and J by 4 bases; unmatched bases: 4. Per the germline V gene, CDR1 is LGHNA and CDR2 is YSLEER. The CDR3 loop is CASSQGQGVPYGYTF. The CDR3 DNA sequence: TGCGCCAGCAGCCAAGGACAGGGGGTACCCTATGGCTACACCTTC.

The chain links TRBV7-9 to TRBJ2-1; 7 bases fit TRBD1. CDR1 SEHNR and CDR2 FQNEAQ come from the germline V gene (reference sequence). V gave up 4 bases and J gave up 4 bases; unmatched junction bases: 7. This CDR3 has 15 amino acids. The CDR3 here is CASSSPGQFYNEQFF. DNA of the CDR3: TGTGCCAGCAGCTCACCGGGACAGTTTTACAATGAGCAGTTCTTC.

DNA for the CDR3: TGTGCCACCAGTGATTCTGGGGGCGCGGGCTATGGCTACACCTTC. Its protein is CATSDSGGAGYGYTF. The rearrangement uses TRBV24-1 and TRBJ1-2, with a possible D match to TRBD1 (6 bases). Germline V gene lookup returns CDR1 KGHDR and CDR2 SFDVKD. Between the trimmed V and J ends, which lost 2 bases and 4 bases, there was a span of 13 bases. This CDR3 region has 15 residues.

The chain links TRBV15 to TRBJ1-2; perhaps TRBD1 as D (6 bases). V shed 1 base and J shed 0 bases, with 9 bases lying between them. CDR1 and CDR2 from the germline V gene are LNHNV and YYDKDF (reference sequence). The CDR3 extends over 15 amino acids. The CDR3 protein is CATSRAGHPNYGYTF. Here the CDR3 DNA reads TGTGCCACCAGCAGAGCGGGACATCCTAACTATGGCTACACCTTC.

The rearrangement links TRBV7-9 to TRBJ1-1; TRBD1 matches 9 bases. The V segment lost 5 bases and the J segment 1 base; nucleotides outside the gene matches: 5. Germline V gene lookup returns CDR1 SEHNR and CDR2 FQNEAQ (reference sequence). CDR3 size: 15 residues. The CDR3 protein is CASSKTGGENTEAFF. The CDR3 DNA sequence: TGTGCCAGCAGCAAGACAGGGGGAGAGAACACTGAAGCTTTCTTT.

The chain carries TRBV2 and TRBJ2-7; TRBD1 is a possible D gene (5 bases). Germline V lookup: CDR1 SNHLY, CDR2 FYNNEI. The CDR3 length is 17 residues. V was shortened by 3 bases and J by 5 bases, with 23 bases between the two germline ends. The CDR3 is CASSERFGGREDDEQYF. CDR3 sequence (DNA): TGTGCCAGCAGTGAGCGTTTCGGTGGCAGGGAAGACGACGAGCAGTACTTC.

The gene calls are TRBV28 and TRBJ1-1; 11 positions match TRBD1. The CDR3 has 12 residues. CDR1 MDHEN and CDR2 SYDVKM come from the germline V gene. CDR3 sequence (DNA): TGTGCAGCAGGGACAGGGGGCACTGAAGCTTTCTTT. As protein: CAAGTGGTEAFF.

This clone was counted a single time. The rearrangement links TRBV10-1 to TRBJ1-1; D not resolved. Germline-derived CDR1 and CDR2 are WNHNN and SYGVQD (reference sequence). The V end was cut by 0 bases, the J end by 8 bases, with 13 bases between. There are 14 residues in the CDR3. The CDR3 DNA follows: TGCGCCAGCAGTGAGTCATCAGGATTCGAGGAAGCTTTCTTT. Amino acids: CASSESSGFEEAFF.

This clone is a singleton in its sample. The V gene is TRBV6-5, the J gene TRBJ2-1; no definite D call. This CDR3 comprises 14 residues. Germline V gives CDR1 MNHEY, CDR2 SVGAGI. V was clipped by 5 bases and J by 5 bases, with 13 bases between them. This chain's CDR3 is CASSLYGANNEQFF. CDR3 in DNA: TGTGCCAGCAGTCTGTACGGAGCTAACAATGAGCAGTTCTTC.

The chain links TRBV10-3 to TRBJ1-1, with 12 nucleotides matching TRBD1. Germline V CDR1 and CDR2: ENHRY, SYGVKD. This CDR3 region has 14 residues. J gave up 5 bases and V 11 bases, and 9 bases lay outside the gene matches. CDR3 sequence: CAATGTGGRTEAFF. CDR3 coding DNA: TGTGCCGCAACCGGGACAGGGGGCCGGACTGAAGCTTTCTTT.

The chain joins TRBV28 to TRBJ1-3; D gene ambiguous. Germline V gene data show CDR1 as MDHEN and CDR2 as SYDVKM. V lost 6 bases, J lost 0 bases, and 9 bases lay in between. The CDR3 is 14 amino acids. CDR3 sequence reads: CASSKIHSGNTIYF. The CDR3, as DNA: TGTGCCAGCAGCAAAATTCACTCTGGAAACACCATATATTTT.

The V call is TRBV5-1, the J call TRBJ2-1, with 8 bases aligning to TRBD2. Trimming at V came to 0 bases and at J to 0 bases, leaving 2 bases not matched to a gene. CDR3 size: 16 residues. CDR1 is SGHRS and CDR2 is YFSETQ in the germline V gene. CDR3 nucleotide sequence: TGCGCCAGCAGCTTGGGACTAGCGACCTCCTACAATGAGCAGTTCTTC. Translating it yields CASSLGLATSYNEQFF. The variable domain in full, completed from reference TRBV5-1 and TRBJ2-1, reads KAGVTQTPRYLIKTRGQQVTLSCSPISGHRSVSWYQQTPGQGLQFLFEYFSETQRNKGNFPGRFSGRQFSNSRSEMNVSTLELGDSALYLCASSLGLATSYNEQFFGPGTRLTVL.

This clone came up once. This chain connects TRBV9 to TRBJ1-1; D might be TRBD1 (6 bases). The CDR3 extends over 12 amino acids. V lost 4 bases and J lost 6, with 10 bases in between. Germline V lookup: CDR1 SGDLS, CDR2 YYNGEE. CDR3 protein: CASSTQGSEAFF. The CDR3 nucleotides read TGTGCCAGCAGCACTCAGGGGTCTGAAGCTTTCTTT.

V usage is TRBV6-5 and J usage is TRBJ1-1, with D possibly being TRBD1 (5 bases). The ends were cut back, 7 bases at V and 0 bases at J, with 12 bases in the middle. This CDR3 has 14 residues. Germline V gene sequence: CDR1 MNHEY, CDR2 SVGAGI. The CDR3 region has the DNA TGTGCCAGCAACAAACAGGTGATGAACACTGAAGCTTTCTTT. This translates into CASNKQVMNTEAFF.

The chain employs TRBV11-3 and TRBJ2-5, with D uncertain. The CDR3 loop spans 12 amino acids. Germline values: CDR1 SGHNT, CDR2 YENEEA. V was pared by 1 base and J by 4 bases, with 4 bases between. The CDR3 sequence: CASSLGAETQYF. CDR3 DNA sequence: TGTGCCAGCAGCTTAGGAGCAGAGACCCAGTACTTC.

This clone has just one count. The V gene is TRBV19, the J gene TRBJ2-3; D unresolved. Trimming shortened V by 4 bases and J by 6 bases, and 26 bases separated the two germline ends. The CDR3 is made up of 18 amino acids. Per germline, CDR1 LNHDA and CDR2 SQIVND (reference sequence). The CDR3 protein is CASSTNSPGFRDTDTQYF. The CDR3 DNA follows: TGTGCCAGTAGTACCAACTCCCCAGGTTTCCGCGACACGGATACGCAGTATTTT.

V usage is TRBV10-3 and J usage is TRBJ2-7; 9 bases agree with TRBD1. This CDR3 region has 14 residues. V dropped 6 bases and J dropped 6; count of bases not matched to a gene: 9. The germline V gene encodes CDR1 ENHRY and CDR2 SYGVKD. For the CDR3, the DNA is TGTGCCATCAGCGGGACAGGGAGCTTAGGCGAGCAGTACTTC. It specifies CAISGTGSLGEQYF.

J is TRBJ2-3 and V is TRBV7-2; no reliable D call. Between the trimmed V and J ends, which lost 5 bases and 3 bases, there was a span of 6 bases. The CDR3 is 12 amino acids. The germline V gene encodes CDR1 SGHTA and CDR2 FQGNSA. The CDR3 nucleotides read TGTGCCAGCAGCCCAGTGACAGATACGCAGTATTTT. This codes for CASSPVTDTQYF.

This clone was found a few times. This chain uses TRBV5-1 with TRBJ2-7; maybe TRBD2 (5 bases). The germline V and J ends were trimmed by 5 bases and 0 bases, with 12 bases remaining between them. The CDR3 extends over 14 amino acids. From germline, CDR1 is SGHRS and CDR2 YFSETQ. CDR3 protein: CASSPPAASYEQYF. CDR3 coding DNA: TGCGCCAGCAGTCCCCCAGCGGCCTCCTACGAGCAGTACTTC.